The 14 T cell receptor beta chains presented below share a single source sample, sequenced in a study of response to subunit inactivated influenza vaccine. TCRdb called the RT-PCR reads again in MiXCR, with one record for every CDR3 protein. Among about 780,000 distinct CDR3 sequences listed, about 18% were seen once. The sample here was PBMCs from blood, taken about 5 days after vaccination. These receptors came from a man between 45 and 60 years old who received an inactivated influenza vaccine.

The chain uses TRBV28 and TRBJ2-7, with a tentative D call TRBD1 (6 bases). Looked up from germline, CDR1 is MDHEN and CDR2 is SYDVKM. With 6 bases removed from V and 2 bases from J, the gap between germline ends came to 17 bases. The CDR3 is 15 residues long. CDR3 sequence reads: CASRLGTPSPYEQYF. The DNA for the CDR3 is TGTGCCAGCAGGCTCGGGACACCGTCCCCCTACGAGCAGTACTTC.

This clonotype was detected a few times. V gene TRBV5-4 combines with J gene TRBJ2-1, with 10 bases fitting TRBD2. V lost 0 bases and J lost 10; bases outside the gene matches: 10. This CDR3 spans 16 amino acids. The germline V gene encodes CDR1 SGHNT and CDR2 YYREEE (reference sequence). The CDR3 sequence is CASSLGSLAGVGEQFF. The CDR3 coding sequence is TGTGCCAGCAGCTTGGGAAGCCTAGCGGGAGTAGGGGAGCAGTTCTTC.

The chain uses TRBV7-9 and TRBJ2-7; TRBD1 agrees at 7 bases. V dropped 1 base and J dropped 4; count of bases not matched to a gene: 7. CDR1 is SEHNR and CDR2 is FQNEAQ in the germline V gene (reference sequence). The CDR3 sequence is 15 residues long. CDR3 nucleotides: TGTGCCAGCAGCTTAGGCCGGGACAGCATATACGAGCAGTACTTC. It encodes CASSLGRDSIYEQYF.

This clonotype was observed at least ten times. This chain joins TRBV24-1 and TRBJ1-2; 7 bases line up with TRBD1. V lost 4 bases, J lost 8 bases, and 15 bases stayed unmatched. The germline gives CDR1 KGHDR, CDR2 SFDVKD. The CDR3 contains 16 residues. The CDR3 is CATSDHQVTGLRGYTF. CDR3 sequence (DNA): TGTGCCACCAGTGACCATCAGGTGACAGGGCTAAGAGGCTACACCTTC.

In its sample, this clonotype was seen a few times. CDR3 sequence (DNA): TGTGCCAGCAGTTACGGACGGGGGGCCGGGGCCCTCCACTTT. It encodes CASSYGRGAGALHF. The J gene is TRBJ1-6, the V gene TRBV6-5; D may be TRBD1 (6 bases). In germline, CDR1 is MNHEY, CDR2 SVGAGI. The CDR3 sequence is 14 residues long. Trimming cost V 2 bases and J 14 bases, with 16 bases left between them.

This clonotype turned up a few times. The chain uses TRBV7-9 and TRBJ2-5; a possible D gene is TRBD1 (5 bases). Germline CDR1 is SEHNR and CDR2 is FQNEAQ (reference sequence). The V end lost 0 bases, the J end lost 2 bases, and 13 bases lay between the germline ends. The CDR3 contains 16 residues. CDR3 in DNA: TGTGCCAGCAGCTTAGCGTTGGGGCGGATACAAGAGACCCAGTACTTC. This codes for CASSLALGRIQETQYF.

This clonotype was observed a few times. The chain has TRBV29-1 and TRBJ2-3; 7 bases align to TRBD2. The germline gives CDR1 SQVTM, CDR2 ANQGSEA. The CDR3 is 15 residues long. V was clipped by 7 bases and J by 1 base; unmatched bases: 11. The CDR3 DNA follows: TGCAGCGCCGGAAAAGGTACTAGCGGCACAGATACGCAGTATTTT. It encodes CSAGKGTSGTDTQYF.

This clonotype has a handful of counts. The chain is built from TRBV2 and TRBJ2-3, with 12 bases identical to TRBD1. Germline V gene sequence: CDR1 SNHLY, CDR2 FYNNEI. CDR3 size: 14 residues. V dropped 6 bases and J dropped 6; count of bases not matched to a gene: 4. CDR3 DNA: TGTGCCAGCAGGGGACAGGGGGCGCGGGATACGCAGTATTTT. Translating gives CASRGQGARDTQYF.

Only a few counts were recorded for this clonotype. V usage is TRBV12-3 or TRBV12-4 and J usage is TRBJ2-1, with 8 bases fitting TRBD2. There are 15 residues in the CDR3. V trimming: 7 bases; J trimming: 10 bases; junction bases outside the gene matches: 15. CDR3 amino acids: CASNPGGAALFEQFF. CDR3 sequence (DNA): TGTGCCAGCAACCCCGGGGGGGCCGCTCTTTTCGAGCAGTTCTTC.

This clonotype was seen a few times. The CDR3 bases are TGTGCCAGCAGTTTGTCCAGGGGGCGTTTCACAGATACGCAGTATTTT. As protein: CASSLSRGRFTDTQYF. The V call is TRBV12-3 or TRBV12-4, the J call TRBJ2-3, with 8 bases fitting TRBD1. This CDR3 region has 16 residues. The ends lost 3 bases at V and 2 bases at J; junction bases unmatched: 7.

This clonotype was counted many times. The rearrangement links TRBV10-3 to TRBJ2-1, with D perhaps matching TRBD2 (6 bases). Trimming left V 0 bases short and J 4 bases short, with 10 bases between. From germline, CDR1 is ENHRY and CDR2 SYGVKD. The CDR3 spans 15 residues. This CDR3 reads CAISESEGVYNEQFF. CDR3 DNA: TGTGCCATCAGTGAGTCGGAGGGTGTTTACAATGAGCAGTTCTTC.

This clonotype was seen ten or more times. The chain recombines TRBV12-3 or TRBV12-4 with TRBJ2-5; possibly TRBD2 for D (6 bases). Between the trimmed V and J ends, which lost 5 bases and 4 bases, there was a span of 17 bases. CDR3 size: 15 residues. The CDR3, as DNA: TGTGCCAGCAGTCGCCACTGGGGGGATCGAGAGACCCAGTACTTC. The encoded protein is CASSRHWGDRETQYF.

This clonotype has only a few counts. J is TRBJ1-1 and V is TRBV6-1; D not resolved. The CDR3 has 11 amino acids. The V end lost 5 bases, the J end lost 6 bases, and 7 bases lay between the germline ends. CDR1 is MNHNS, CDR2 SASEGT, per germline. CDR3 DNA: TGTGCCAGCAGTACCCCACCTGAAGCTTTCTTT. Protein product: CASSTPPEAFF.

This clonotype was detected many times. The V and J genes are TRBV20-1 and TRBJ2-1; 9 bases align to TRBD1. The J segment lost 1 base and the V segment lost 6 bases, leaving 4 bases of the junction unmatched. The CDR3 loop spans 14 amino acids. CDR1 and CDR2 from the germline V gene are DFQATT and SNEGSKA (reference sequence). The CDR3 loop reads CSAVDRGSYNEQFF. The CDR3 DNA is TGCAGTGCCGTGGACAGGGGATCCTACAATGAGCAGTTCTTC.